Listed below are T cell receptor beta chains from one sample, sequenced in a study of a mutant IDH1 vaccine in newly diagnosed glioma. No antigen is known for these receptors. Method: immunoSEQ multiplex PCR; TCRdb's copy keeps in-frame clones and lacks some. The sample carries about 44,000 clones, under 90% recorded once. The sample consisted of PBMCs, taken from a glioma patient whose treatment included an IDH1 peptide vaccine. All receptors come from a woman between 35 and 50 years old with glioma. Some clones in this sample may be carry-over from other donors' samples. Each CDR3 is given with its conserved first and last residue. The D gene is left open where the match is weak. Not every row has a clone size; where given, it reads once, few, many or a size class.

cdr3_nt: TGTGCCAGTAGTCGCGGGGGGAACACTGAAGCTTTCTTT; cdr3_aa: CASSRGGNTEAFF; d_call: NA; clone_size: NA; j_call: TRBJ1-1; v_call: TRBV19
cdr3_nt: TGTGCCAGCAGCCACTACAATCCAGATACGCAGTATTTT; cdr3_aa: CASSHYNPDTQYF; d_call: NA; clone_size: NA; j_call: TRBJ2-3; v_call: TRBV5-4
cdr3_nt: TGTGCCAGCAGTTTAGTAGGACAGGGGACCCCAGATACGCAGTATTTT; cdr3_aa: CASSLVGQGTPDTQYF; d_call: TRBD1; clone_size: once; j_call: TRBJ2-3; v_call: TRBV28
cdr3_nt: TGTGCCAGCCTCAGACAGGGGAGGCAAGAGACCCAGTACTTC; cdr3_aa: CASLRQGRQETQYF; d_call: TRBD1; clone_size: NA; j_call: TRBJ2-5; v_call: TRBV13
cdr3_nt: TGTGCCAGCAGTGACTCGAGCGGGAGCCACAATGAGCAGTTCTTC; cdr3_aa: CASSDSSGSHNEQFF; d_call: TRBD2; clone_size: NA; j_call: TRBJ2-1; v_call: TRBV6-4
cdr3_nt: TGTGCCAGCACCCCGGGGGGGGCGCCCTATGGGGAGACCCAGTACTTC; cdr3_aa: CASTPGGAPYGETQYF; d_call: TRBD2; clone_size: NA; j_call: TRBJ2-5; v_call: TRBV5-4
cdr3_nt: TGTGCCAGCAGTGCGGTACAGGGAGACACTGAAGCTTTCTTT; cdr3_aa: CASSAVQGDTEAFF; d_call: NA; clone_size: few; j_call: TRBJ1-1; v_call: TRBV6-1
cdr3_nt: TGCGCCAGCAGCCAAACGCCCCCCAGTGACTTCCAAGAGACCCAGTACTTC; cdr3_aa: CASSQTPPSDFQETQYF; d_call: NA; clone_size: NA; j_call: TRBJ2-5; v_call: TRBV4-3
cdr3_nt: TGTGCCAGCATTTGGGGGGGGAGTTATTCACCCCTCCACTTT; cdr3_aa: CASIWGGSYSPLHF; d_call: NA; clone_size: NA; j_call: TRBJ1-6; v_call: TRBV28
cdr3_nt: TGTGCCAGCAGTGGATCCGGGACTAGGGTAAATGAGCAGTTCTTC; cdr3_aa: CASSGSGTRVNEQFF; d_call: TRBD2; clone_size: NA; j_call: TRBJ2-1; v_call: TRBV27